A selection of T cell receptor beta chains follows, all from one sample in a study of PD-1 blockade in mismatch repair-deficient tumors. Profiling relied on immunoSEQ multiplex PCR, and the TCRdb table lists in-frame clones only, not all of them. The sample has around 30,000 clones, approximately 80% seen once. Material: PBMCs, obtained 6 to 7 weeks after starting pembrolizumab. The receptors shown here come from an adult with mismatch repair-deficient cancer. The CDR3 runs from the conserved cysteine through the conserved F or W. D genes are given only for firm matches. Where a row states a size, it is once, few, many or the class of an expanded clone; other rows omit it.

>NA|TRBJ2-1|TRBV9|NA
CASSVATSADRGSYNEQFF
TGTGCCAGCAGCGTAGCTACTTCAGCGGACCGGGGATCCTACAATGAGCAGTTCTTC
>NA|TRBJ2-2|TRBV2|TRBD2
CASRAAAGHGELFF
TGTGCCAGCAGGGCTGCAGCGGGGCACGGGGAGCTGTTTTTT
>NA|TRBJ2-3|TRBV7-9|NA
CASSLAGLTDTQYF
TGTGCCAGCAGCTTAGCGGGACTCACAGATACGCAGTATTTT
>NA|TRBJ1-2|TRBV28|NA
CASSPRQFYGYTF
TGTGCCAGCAGTCCCCGACAGTTCTATGGCTACACCTTC
>once|TRBJ2-5|TRBV6-5|TRBD1
CASRWDRSETQYF
TGTGCCAGCAGGTGGGACAGGTCGGAGACCCAGTACTTC
>NA|TRBJ1-3|TRBV6-6|NA
CASSYSAGSGNTIYF
TGTGCCAGCAGTTACTCGGCGGGCTCTGGAAACACCATATATTTT
>NA|TRBJ2-7|TRBV28|NA
CASSFFAGWHYEQYF
TGTGCCAGCAGTTTTTTTGCAGGATGGCACTACGAGCAGTACTTC
>NA|TRBJ2-5|TRBV30|NA
CAWSDDSQETQYF
TGTGCCTGGAGTGACGACAGTCAAGAGACCCAGTACTTC
>NA|TRBJ1-1|TRBV19|TRBD1
CASSENRDRVKGFF
TGTGCCAGTAGTGAGAACCGGGACAGGGTCAAGGGTTTCTTT
>once|TRBJ2-5|TRBV5-5|NA
CASSQDAQETQYF
TGTGCCAGCAGCCAGGATGCCCAAGAGACCCAGTACTTC
>NA|TRBJ1-4|TRBV25-1|TRBD1
CASSRGGTVSEKLFF
TGTGCCAGCTCCCGAGGAGGGACAGTATCTGAAAAACTGTTTTTT
>NA|TRBJ2-5|TRBV23-1|TRBD2
CASSQSYRIIAGGQETQYF
TGCGCCAGCAGTCAAAGCTACCGGATAATAGCGGGAGGGCAAGAGACCCAGTACTTC
>few|TRBJ2-3|TRBV7-9|TRBD2
CASGVLAGEGTDTQYF
TGTGCCAGCGGAGTCCTAGCGGGAGAGGGCACAGATACGCAGTATTTT
>NA|TRBJ2-7|TRBV5-6|NA
CASSLGSSYEQYF
TGTGCCAGCAGCTTGGGTTCATCCTACGAGCAGTACTTC
>NA|TRBJ1-3|TRBV18|TRBD1
CASSPPGQQGGNTIYF
TGTGCCAGCTCACCACCGGGACAGCAAGGCGGAAACACCATATATTTT
>NA|TRBJ2-2|TRBV19|TRBD2
CASTPGGSAPGELFF
TGTGCCAGTACCCCAGGCGGGAGTGCCCCCGGGGAGCTGTTTTTT
>NA|TRBJ2-1|TRBV19|TRBD2
CASSMQRGVNEQFF
TGTGCCAGTAGTATGCAGCGGGGGGTCAATGAGCAGTTCTTC
>NA|TRBJ1-1|TRBV5-8|TRBD1
CASSDWTGLNTEAFF
TGTGCCAGCAGCGACTGGACAGGGTTGAACACTGAAGCTTTCTTT
>NA|TRBJ1-1|TRBV14|NA
CASSLPGMNTEAFF
TGTGCCAGCAGCCTCCCGGGGATGAACACTGAAGCTTTCTTT
>NA|TRBJ1-1|TRBV6-1|NA
CASSQRTNTEAFF
TGTGCCAGCAGTCAGCGTACGAACACTGAAGCTTTCTTT
>NA|TRBJ1-6|TRBV9|TRBD1
CASSGNPGQGYSPLHF
TGTGCCAGCAGCGGCAACCCGGGACAGGGATATTCACCCCTCCACTTT
>NA|TRBJ2-4|TRBV6-1|NA
CASSGANRDIQYF
TGTGCCAGCAGTGGGGCAAACAGGGACATTCAGTACTTC
>NA|TRBJ1-4|TRBV2|TRBD1
CASSQGQGGEKLFF
TGTGCCAGCAGCCAAGGACAGGGGGGAGAAAAACTGTTTTTT
>NA|TRBJ2-7|TRBV11-2|NA
CASSLILPSRDEQYF
TGTGCCAGCAGCTTAATCCTGCCCTCACGGGACGAGCAGTACTTC
>NA|TRBJ1-1|TRBV18|NA
CASSLTVNTEAFF
TGTGCCAGCTCGTTGACAGTGAACACTGAAGCTTTCTTT
>NA|TRBJ1-1|TRBV5-4|TRBD1
CASSRYTGVTEAFF
TGTGCCAGCAGCCGATACACAGGGGTCACTGAAGCTTTCTTT
>NA|TRBJ1-1|TRBV6-5|TRBD1
CASSYGQAPSEAFF
TGTGCCAGCAGTTACGGACAGGCCCCTTCTGAAGCTTTCTTT
>once|TRBJ1-2|TRBV28|NA
CASSYPIDRSYTF
TGTGCCAGCAGTTACCCGATCGACAGGTCCTACACCTTC
>NA|TRBJ2-7|TRBV5-8|NA
CASSLGKGGIYEQYF
TGTGCCAGCAGCTTGGGAAAAGGGGGAATCTACGAGCAGTACTTC
>NA|TRBJ2-3|TRBV5-1|NA
CASSLAASTDTQYF
TGCGCCAGCAGCTTGGCCGCGAGCACAGATACGCAGTATTTT
>NA|TRBJ2-3|TRBV28|TRBD1
CASSFTASGGLTDTQYF
TGTGCCAGCAGTTTCACGGCCTCAGGGGGCCTTACAGATACGCAGTATTTT
>NA|TRBJ2-1|TRBV9|NA
CASRPLSSYNEQFF
TGTGCCAGCCGCCCGCTGAGCTCCTACAATGAGCAGTTCTTC